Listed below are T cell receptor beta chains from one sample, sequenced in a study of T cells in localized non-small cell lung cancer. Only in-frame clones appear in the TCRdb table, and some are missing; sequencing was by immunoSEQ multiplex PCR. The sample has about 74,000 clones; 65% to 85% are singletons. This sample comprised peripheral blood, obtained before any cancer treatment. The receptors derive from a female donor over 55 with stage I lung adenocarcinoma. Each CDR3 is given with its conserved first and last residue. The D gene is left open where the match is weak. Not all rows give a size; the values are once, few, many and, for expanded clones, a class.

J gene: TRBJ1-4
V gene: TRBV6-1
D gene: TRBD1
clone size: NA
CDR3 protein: CASSEAATGLGEKLFF
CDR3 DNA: TGTGCCAGCAGTGAAGCCGCGACAGGGCTGGGTGAAAAACTGTTTTTT

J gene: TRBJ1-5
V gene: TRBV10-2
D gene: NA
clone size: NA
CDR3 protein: CASSEGGDKDGGRTQHF
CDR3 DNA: TGCGCCAGCAGTGAAGGGGGGGACAAGGATGGAGGGAGGACCCAGCATTTT

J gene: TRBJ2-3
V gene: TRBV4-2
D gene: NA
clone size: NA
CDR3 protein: CASSQQRGLGSTDTQYF
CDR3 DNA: TGTGCCAGCAGCCAACAGAGGGGTTTAGGCAGCACAGATACGCAGTATTTT

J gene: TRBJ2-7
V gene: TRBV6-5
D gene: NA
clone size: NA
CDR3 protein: CASRTGGSYEQYF
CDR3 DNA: TGTGCCAGCAGAACCGGGGGTTCCTACGAGCAGTACTTC

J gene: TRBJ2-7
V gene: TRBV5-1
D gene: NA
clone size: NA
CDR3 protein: CASSSTISGTRGQYF
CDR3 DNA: TGCGCCAGCAGCTCAACCATAAGTGGCACAAGGGGGCAGTACTTC

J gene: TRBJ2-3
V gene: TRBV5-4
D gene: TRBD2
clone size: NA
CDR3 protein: CASSPYFQREGRGDTQYF
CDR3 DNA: TGTGCCAGCAGTCCCTACTTTCAGCGGGAGGGCCGTGGGGATACGCAGTATTTT

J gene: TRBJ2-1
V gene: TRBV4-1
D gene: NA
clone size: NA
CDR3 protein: CASSQDFGLPMGEFF
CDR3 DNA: TGCGCCAGCAGCCAAGATTTTGGACTCCCGATGGGTGAGTTCTTC

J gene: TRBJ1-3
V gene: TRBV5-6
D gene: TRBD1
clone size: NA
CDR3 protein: CASSLDRGTGNTIYF
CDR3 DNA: TGTGCCAGCAGCTTGGACAGGGGGACTGGAAACACCATATATTTT

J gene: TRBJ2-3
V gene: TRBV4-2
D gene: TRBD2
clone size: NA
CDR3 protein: CASSQDGAGGRATQYF
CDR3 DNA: TGTGCCAGCAGCCAAGATGGGGCGGGGGGTCGTGCTACGCAGTATTTT

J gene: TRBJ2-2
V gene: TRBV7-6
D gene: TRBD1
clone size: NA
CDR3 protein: CASTPGQGDTGELFF
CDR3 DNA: TGTGCCAGCACCCCGGGACAGGGAGACACCGGGGAGCTGTTTTTT

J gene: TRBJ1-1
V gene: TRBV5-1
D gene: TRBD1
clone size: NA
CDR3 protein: CASNHGQGRTEAFF
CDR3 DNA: TGCGCCAGCAATCACGGACAGGGGAGGACTGAAGCTTTCTTT

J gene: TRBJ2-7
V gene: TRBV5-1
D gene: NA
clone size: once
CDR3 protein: CASSLRTDSYEQYF
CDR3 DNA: TGCGCCAGCAGCCTTAGGACAGACTCCTACGAGCAGTACTTC

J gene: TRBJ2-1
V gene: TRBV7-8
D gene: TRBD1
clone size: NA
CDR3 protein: CASSLEGALAHEQFF
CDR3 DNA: TGTGCCAGCAGCTTAGAGGGGGCCCTGGCCCATGAGCAGTTCTTC

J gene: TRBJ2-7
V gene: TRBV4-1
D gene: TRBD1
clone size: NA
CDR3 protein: CASSRGQGPYEQYF
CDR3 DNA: TGCGCCAGCAGCCGGGGACAGGGGCCCTACGAGCAGTACTTC

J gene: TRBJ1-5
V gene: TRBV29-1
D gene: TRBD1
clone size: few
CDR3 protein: CSVGDRDGQPQHF
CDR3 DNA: TGCAGCGTTGGGGACAGGGACGGTCAGCCCCAGCATTTT

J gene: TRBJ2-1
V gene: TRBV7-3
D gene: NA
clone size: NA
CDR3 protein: CALTSSPSGLHNEQFF
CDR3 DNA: TGTGCCCTAACCTCGTCCCCCTCAGGGCTCCACAATGAGCAGTTCTTC

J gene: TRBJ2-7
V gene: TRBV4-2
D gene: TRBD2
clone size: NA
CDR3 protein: CASSLGLADYEQYF
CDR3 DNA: TGTGCCAGCAGCCTGGGACTAGCAGACTACGAGCAGTACTTC

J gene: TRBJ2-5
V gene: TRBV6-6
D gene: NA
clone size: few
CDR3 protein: CASSYSIAGARGTQYF
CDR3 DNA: TGTGCCAGCAGTTACTCGATTGCGGGGGCGCGGGGGACCCAGTACTTC

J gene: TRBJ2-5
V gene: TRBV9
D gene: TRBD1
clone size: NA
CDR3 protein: CASSAGQGADSETQYF
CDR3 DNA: TGTGCCAGCAGCGCGGGACAGGGGGCTGATTCGGAGACCCAGTACTTC

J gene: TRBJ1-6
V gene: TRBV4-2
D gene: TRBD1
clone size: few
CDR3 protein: CASSQSVQRQGANSPLHF
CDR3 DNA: TGTGCCAGCAGCCAATCAGTTCAGAGACAGGGGGCCAATTCACCCCTCCACTTT

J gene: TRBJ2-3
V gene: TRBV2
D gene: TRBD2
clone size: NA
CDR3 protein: CASKAGTSEATQYF
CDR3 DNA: TGTGCCAGCAAAGCCGGGACTAGCGAGGCTACGCAGTATTTT

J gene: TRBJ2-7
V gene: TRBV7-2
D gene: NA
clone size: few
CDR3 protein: CASSLLGYSDEQYF
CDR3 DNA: TGTGCCAGCAGCTTGTTGGGCTACTCTGACGAGCAGTACTTC

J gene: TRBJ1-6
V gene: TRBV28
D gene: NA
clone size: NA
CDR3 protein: CASSTTAGTSPLHF
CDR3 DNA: TGTGCCAGCAGTACTACGGCAGGGACTTCACCCCTCCACTTT

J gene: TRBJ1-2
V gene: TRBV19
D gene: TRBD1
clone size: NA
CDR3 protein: CASSRAGTGVNYGYTF
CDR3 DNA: TGTGCCAGTAGTAGAGCCGGGACAGGGGTCAACTATGGCTACACCTTC

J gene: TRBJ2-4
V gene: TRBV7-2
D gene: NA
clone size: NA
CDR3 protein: CASSLGSGAKNIQYF
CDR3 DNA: TGTGCCAGCAGCTTAGGTTCAGGGGCCAAAAACATTCAGTACTTC

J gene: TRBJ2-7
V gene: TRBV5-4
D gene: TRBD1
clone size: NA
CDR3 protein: CASSWEGGTFREQYF
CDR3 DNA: TGTGCCAGCAGCTGGGAAGGGGGCACCTTTAGGGAGCAGTACTTC

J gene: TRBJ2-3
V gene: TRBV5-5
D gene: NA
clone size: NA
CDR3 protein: CASSPEVQSTDTQYF
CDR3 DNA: TGTGCCAGCAGCCCAGAAGTCCAATCCACAGATACGCAGTATTTT

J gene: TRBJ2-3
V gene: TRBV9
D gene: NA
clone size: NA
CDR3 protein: CASSDGAGTDTQYF
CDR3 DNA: TGTGCCAGCAGCGACGGGGCAGGCACAGATACGCAGTATTTT

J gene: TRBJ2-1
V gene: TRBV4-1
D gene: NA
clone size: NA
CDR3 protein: CASSQERYRTYNEQFF
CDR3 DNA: TGCGCCAGCAGCCAAGAAAGATATCGGACGTACAATGAGCAGTTCTTC

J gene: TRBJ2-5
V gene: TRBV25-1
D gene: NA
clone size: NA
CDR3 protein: CASSVISQETQYF
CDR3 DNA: TGTGCCAGCAGTGTCATATCTCAAGAGACCCAGTACTTC

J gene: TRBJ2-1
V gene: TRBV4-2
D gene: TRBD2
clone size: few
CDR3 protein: CASSHPSGEQFF
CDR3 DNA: TGTGCCAGCAGCCACCCTAGCGGCGAGCAGTTCTTC

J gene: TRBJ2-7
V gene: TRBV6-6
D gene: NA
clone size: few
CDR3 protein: CASSYGGSNYEQYF
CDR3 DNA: TGTGCCAGCAGTTACGGGGGCAGTAACTACGAGCAGTACTTC

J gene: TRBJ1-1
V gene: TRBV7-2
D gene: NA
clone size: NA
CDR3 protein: CASSLSHYTEAFF
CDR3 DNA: TGTGCCAGCAGCTTATCACACTACACTGAAGCTTTCTTT

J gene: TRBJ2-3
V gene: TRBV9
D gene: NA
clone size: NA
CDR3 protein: CASSVAGDSIGTQYF
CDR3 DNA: TGTGCCAGCAGCGTAGCGGGAGACTCTATCGGTACGCAGTATTTT

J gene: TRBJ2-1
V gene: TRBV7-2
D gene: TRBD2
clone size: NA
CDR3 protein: CASSLRGTGTSVEQFF
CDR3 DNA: TGTGCCAGCAGCTTGAGGGGAACCGGGACTAGCGTAGAGCAGTTCTTC

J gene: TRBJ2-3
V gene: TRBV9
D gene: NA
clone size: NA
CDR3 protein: CASTPFKDETPVDTQYF
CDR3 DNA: TGTGCCAGCACCCCTTTCAAAGACGAGACACCCGTGGATACGCAGTATTTT

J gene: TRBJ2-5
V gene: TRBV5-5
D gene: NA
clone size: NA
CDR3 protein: CASSSSRSPETQYF
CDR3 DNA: TGTGCCAGCAGCTCGTCCCGGTCGCCGGAGACCCAGTACTTC

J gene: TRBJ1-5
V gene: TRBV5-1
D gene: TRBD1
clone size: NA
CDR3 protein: CASSLDGSGGRSNQPQHF
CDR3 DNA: TGCGCCAGCAGCTTGGACGGGTCAGGGGGGAGAAGCAATCAGCCCCAGCATTTT

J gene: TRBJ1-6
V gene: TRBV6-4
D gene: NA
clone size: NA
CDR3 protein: CASSDQPGSPLHF
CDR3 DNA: TGTGCCAGCAGTGACCAGCCTGGTTCACCCCTCCACTTT

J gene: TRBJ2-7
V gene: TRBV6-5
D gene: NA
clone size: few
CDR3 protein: CASSTRDEQYF
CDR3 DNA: TGTGCCAGCAGTACAAGGGACGAGCAGTACTTC

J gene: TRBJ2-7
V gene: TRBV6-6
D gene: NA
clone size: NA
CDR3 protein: CASSYIPGGRGEQYF
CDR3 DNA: TGTGCCAGCAGTTACATTCCGGGGGGCAGGGGCGAGCAGTACTTC

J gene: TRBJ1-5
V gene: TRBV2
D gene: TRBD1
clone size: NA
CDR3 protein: CASSGDRAIQPQHF
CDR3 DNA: TGTGCCAGCAGTGGGGACAGGGCTATTCAGCCCCAGCATTTT

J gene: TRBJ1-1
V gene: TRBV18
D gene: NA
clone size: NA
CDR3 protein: CASSPEVGGNTEAFF
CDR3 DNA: TGTGCCAGCTCACCCGAAGTGGGCGGGAACACTGAAGCTTTCTTT

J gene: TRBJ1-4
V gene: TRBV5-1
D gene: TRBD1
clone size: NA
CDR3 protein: CASSAGTGDEKLFF
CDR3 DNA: TGCGCCAGCAGTGCCGGGACAGGGGATGAAAAACTGTTTTTT

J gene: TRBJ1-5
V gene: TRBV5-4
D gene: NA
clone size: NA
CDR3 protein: CASSRPGSEGNQPQHF
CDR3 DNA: TGTGCCAGCAGTCGGCCCGGTTCAGAGGGCAATCAGCCCCAGCATTTT

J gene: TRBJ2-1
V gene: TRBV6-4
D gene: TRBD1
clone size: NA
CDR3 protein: CASSTGGLSEQFF
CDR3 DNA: TGTGCCAGCAGTACAGGGGGTCTGAGTGAGCAGTTCTTC

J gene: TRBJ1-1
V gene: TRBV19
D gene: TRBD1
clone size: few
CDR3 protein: CASTLQGAVVNTEAFF
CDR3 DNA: TGTGCCAGTACTCTCCAGGGGGCCGTGGTAAACACTGAAGCTTTCTTT

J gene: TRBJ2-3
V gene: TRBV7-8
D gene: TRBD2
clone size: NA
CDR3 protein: CASSLTSGSYDTQYF
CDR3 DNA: TGTGCCAGCAGCTTAACTAGCGGGAGTTATGATACGCAGTATTTT

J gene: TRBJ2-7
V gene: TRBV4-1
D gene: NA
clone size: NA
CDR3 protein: CASSHTGEDGYEQYF
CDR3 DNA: TGCGCCAGCAGCCATACGGGGGAGGATGGGTACGAGCAGTACTTC

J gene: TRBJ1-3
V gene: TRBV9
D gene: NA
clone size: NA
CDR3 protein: CASSVGNTIYF
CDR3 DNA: TGTGCCAGCAGCGTAGGGAACACCATATATTTT

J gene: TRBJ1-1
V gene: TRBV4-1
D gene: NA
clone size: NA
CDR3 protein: CASSHPSGGGTEAFF
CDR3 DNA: TGCGCCAGCAGCCATCCGTCGGGGGGGGGCACTGAAGCTTTCTTT

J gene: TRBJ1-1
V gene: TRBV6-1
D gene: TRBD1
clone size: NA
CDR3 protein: CASRTGSRGTEAFF
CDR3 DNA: TGTGCCAGCAGGACAGGGTCCCGAGGGACTGAAGCTTTCTTT

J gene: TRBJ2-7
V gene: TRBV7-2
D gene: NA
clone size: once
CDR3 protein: CASSLAGVGTGSGF
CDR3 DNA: NA

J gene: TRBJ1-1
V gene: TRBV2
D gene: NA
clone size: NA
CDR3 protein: CASSVDGGNTEAFF
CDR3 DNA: TGTGCCAGCAGTGTGGACGGGGGAAACACTGAAGCTTTCTTT

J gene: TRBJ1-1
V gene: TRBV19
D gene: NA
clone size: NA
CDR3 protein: CASSIRQIVNTEAFF
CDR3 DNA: TGTGCCAGTAGTATTCGACAGATTGTGAACACTGAAGCTTTCTTT